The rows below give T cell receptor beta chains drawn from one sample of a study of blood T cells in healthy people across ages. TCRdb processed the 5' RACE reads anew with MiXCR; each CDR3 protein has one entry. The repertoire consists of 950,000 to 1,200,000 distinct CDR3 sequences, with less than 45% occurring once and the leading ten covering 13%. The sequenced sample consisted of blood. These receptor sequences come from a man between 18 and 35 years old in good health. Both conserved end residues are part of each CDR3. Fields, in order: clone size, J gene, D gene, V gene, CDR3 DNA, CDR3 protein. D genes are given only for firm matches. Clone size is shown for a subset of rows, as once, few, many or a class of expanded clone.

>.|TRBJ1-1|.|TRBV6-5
TGTGCCAGCAGTGCCGGACAAACCAACACTGAAGCTTTCTTT
CASSAGQTNTEAFF
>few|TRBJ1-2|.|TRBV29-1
TGCAGCGTTGAAGACCGGAGAGGGTGGAACTATGGCTACACCTTC
CSVEDRRGWNYGYTF
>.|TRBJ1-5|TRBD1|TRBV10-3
TGTGCCATCAGCGCGACAGGGTCCGATTCGCCCCGGCATTTT
CAISATGSDSPRHF
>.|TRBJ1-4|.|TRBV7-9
TGTGCCAGCAGCTTAACCGATGTGGGTGAAAAACTGTTTTTT
CASSLTDVGEKLFF
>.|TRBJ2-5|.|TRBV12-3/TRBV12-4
TGTGCCAGCAGTTTAGTGGCGGGGGCGGGGGAGACCCAGTACTTC
CASSLVAGAGETQYF
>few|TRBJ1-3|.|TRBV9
TGTGCCAGCAGCGGAGACACCATATATTTT
CASSGDTIYF
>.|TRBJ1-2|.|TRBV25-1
TGTGCCAGCAGTGAATATTCACAGCTATATGGCTACACCTTC
CASSEYSQLYGYTF
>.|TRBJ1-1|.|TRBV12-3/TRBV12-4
TGTGCCAGCAGTTTGGGTTCGGGGCGGGCTTTCTTT
CASSLGSGRAFF
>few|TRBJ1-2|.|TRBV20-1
TGCAGTGCTAGAGAATCGGCAGCGAGGGGGTATGGCTACACCTTC
CSARESAARGYGYTF
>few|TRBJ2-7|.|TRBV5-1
TGCGCCAGCAGCCTGGACCTTGGGGACGAGCAGTACTTC
CASSLDLGDEQYF
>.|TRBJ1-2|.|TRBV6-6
TGTGCCAGCACCAAGGGGACGCTCAATGGCTACACCTTC
CASTKGTLNGYTF
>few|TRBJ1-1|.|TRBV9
TGTGCCAGCAGCGTAGCTCCTACAGGCAACATTGAAGCTTTCTTT
CASSVAPTGNIEAFF
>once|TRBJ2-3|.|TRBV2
TGTGCCAGCAAGGATCGGGGCTTGTTGGATACGCAGTATTTT
CASKDRGLLDTQYF
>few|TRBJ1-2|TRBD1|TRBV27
TGTGCCAGCAGTCGACAGGGGACGGGCTACACCTTC
CASSRQGTGYTF
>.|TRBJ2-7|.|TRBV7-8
TGTGCCAGCAGCTTGGGCGTCATCTCCTACGAGCAGTACTTC
CASSLGVISYEQYF
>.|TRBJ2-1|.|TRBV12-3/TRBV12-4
TGTGCCAGCAGTTTAAAAACAGTTGACAATGAGCAGTTCTTC
CASSLKTVDNEQFF
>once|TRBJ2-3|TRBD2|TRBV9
TGTGCCAGAAGTGACGGGGGGGCCATAGATACGCAGTATTTT
CARSDGGAIDTQYF
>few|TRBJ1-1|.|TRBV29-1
TGCAGCGCCGACGTGGGACTGAACACTGAAGCTTTCTTT
CSADVGLNTEAFF
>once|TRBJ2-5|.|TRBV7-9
TGTGCCAGCAGCTTCTCGACAAGTGAGCAGTACTTC
CASSFSTSEQYF
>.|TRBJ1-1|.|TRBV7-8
TGTGCCAGCAGCTTAGACCAGGAAGACACTGAAGCTTTCTTT
CASSLDQEDTEAFF
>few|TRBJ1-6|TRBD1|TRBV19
TGTGCCAGTAGTCGCACAGGGGAAGGTGATTCACCCCTCCACTTT
CASSRTGEGDSPLHF
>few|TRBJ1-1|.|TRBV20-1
TGCAGTGCTAGAGATCCCGAAGCTTTCTTT
CSARDPEAFF
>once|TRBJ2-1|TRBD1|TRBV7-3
TGTGCCAGCAGACCGGGACAGGGGGTCGGTGAGCAGTTCTTC
CASRPGQGVGEQFF
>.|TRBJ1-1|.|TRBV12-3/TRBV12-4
TGTGCCAGCAGTTTTAACGGGGTGAACGCTGAAGCTTTCTTT
CASSFNGVNAEAFF
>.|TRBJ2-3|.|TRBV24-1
TGTGCCACCAGTAGGCTGAGCACAGATACGCAGTATTTT
CATSRLSTDTQYF
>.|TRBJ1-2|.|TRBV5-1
TGCGCCAGCAGCTTGGCCTGGGGGGGAGAGGATGGCTACACCTTC
CASSLAWGGEDGYTF
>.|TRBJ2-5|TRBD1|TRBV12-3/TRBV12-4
TGTGCCAGCAGGGCGACAGGGGGGCACGAGACCCAGTACTTC
CASRATGGHETQYF
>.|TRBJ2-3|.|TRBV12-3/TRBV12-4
TGTGCCAGCAGTTTAGGTGCAGATGCGCAATATTTT
CASSLGADAQYF
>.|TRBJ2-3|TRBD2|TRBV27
TGTGCCAGCAGTTCTCATAGCGGGCAAGGAGATACGCAGTATTTT
CASSSHSGQGDTQYF
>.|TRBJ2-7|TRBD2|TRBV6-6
TGTGCCAGCAGTTACCTGTGGGGGGGTTCCTACGAGCAGTACTTC
CASSYLWGGSYEQYF
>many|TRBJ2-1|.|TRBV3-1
TGTGCCAGCAGCCAAGGGCAAAGCTCCTACAATGAGCAGTTCTTC
CASSQGQSSYNEQFF
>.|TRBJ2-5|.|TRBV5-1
TGCGCCAGCAGCGTTAGGGTATCGGAGGAGACCCAGTACTTC
CASSVRVSEETQYF
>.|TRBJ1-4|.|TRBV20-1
TGCAGTGCTAGAGATAGGGCCCTAGAAAGGAGAACTAATGAAGAACTGTTTTTT
CSARDRALERRTNEELFF
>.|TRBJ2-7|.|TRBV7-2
TGTGCCAGCTCCCCAGGCAGGGTCTCCTACAATGAGCAGTACTTC
CASSPGRVSYNEQYF
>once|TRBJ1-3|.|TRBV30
TGTGCCTGGAGGATCAGGGGCTCTGGAAACACCATATATTTT
CAWRIRGSGNTIYF
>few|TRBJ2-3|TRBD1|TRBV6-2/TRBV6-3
TGTGCCAGCAGTTACCGGGCAGGGGGTGGTGATACGCAGTATTTT
CASSYRAGGGDTQYF
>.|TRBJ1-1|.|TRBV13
TGTGCCAGCAGCCCCTCGGCAGAGTGGGCCCAAACGAACACTGAAGCTTTCTTT
CASSPSAEWAQTNTEAFF
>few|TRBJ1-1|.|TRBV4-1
TGCGCCAGCAGCCAAACCGGGACTGCTGAAGCTTTCTTT
CASSQTGTAEAFF
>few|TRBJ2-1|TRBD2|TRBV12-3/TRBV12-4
TGTGCCAGCAGTTTATCCAGCGGGGGGGCAGATGAGCAGTTCTTC
CASSLSSGGADEQFF
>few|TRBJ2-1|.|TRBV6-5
TGTGCCAGCAGCTCCGCGCACAATGAGCAGTTCTTC
CASSSAHNEQFF
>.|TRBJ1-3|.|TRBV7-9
TGTGCCAGCAGCGCTGGGCCTCTCTCTGGAAACACCATATATTTT
CASSAGPLSGNTIYF
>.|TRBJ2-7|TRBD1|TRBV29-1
TGCAGCGTTGAAGATCTGGTCGGGACAGATTACAATGAGCAGTACTTC
CSVEDLVGTDYNEQYF
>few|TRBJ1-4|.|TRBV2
TGTGCCAGCATCGTCGGACAGAATAATGAAAAACTGTTTTTT
CASIVGQNNEKLFF
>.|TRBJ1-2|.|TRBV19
TGTGCCAGTAGTACCGGACAGAACGGAGGCTACACCTTC
CASSTGQNGGYTF
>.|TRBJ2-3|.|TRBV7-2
TGTGCCAGCAGCTCCCAGGGAGAGTCAGATACGCAGTATTTT
CASSSQGESDTQYF
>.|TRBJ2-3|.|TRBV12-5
TGTGCTAGTGCCCCAGGGGGGGGGACAGATACGCAGTATTTT
CASAPGGGTDTQYF
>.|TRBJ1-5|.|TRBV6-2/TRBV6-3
TGTGCCAGCACGCCCAGTTCGGGGGGCAATCAGCCCCAGCATTTT
CASTPSSGGNQPQHF